This TCR beta chain was observed in a study of blood T cell repertoires in COVID-19. Study at large: The United States, Italy and Spain supplied acute and convalescent COVID-19 samples.

As originally analysed: Cell counts per sample came from amplifying reference gene primers. The data were produced by immunoSEQ multiplex PCR, yet TCRdb's version contains in-frame clones alone and is incomplete. V and J calls and clone size are given by that table; D and trimming were obtained from the DNA. This repertoire shows about 87,000 clones, around 82% found once; its top ten account for approximately 2.8%. The Seattle patients, enrolled during active infection, were followed longitudinally. About this clone itself: A read error may account for a junction end that differs from germline.

CDR1 is SSHAT, CDR2 FNYEAQ, per germline (reference sequence). The CDR3 consists of 15 residues. The rearrangement links TRBV7-7 to TRBJ2-1; 10 nucleotides line up with TRBD1. The sequencing sample was made of peripheral blood. This TCR was sampled from a woman at least 80 years old with COVID-19, enrolled during active disease. The CDR3 here is CASSLGQGTYNEQFF. DNA for the CDR3: TGTGCTAGCAGCTTGGGACAGGGGACCTACAATGAGCAGTTCTTC.